Below are 9 T cell receptor beta chains sequenced from a single sample in a study of cytomegalovirus exposure and HLA in healthy donors (dated by TCRdb to the late 2010s). Library preparation employed the immunoSEQ multiplex PCR assay. A mixture of 60 forward primers for TCR Vbeta segments and 13 reverse primers for TCR Jbeta segments was used in the multiplex PCR. Held by TCRdb, this immuneACCESS table contains in-frame sequences only and omits some clones. Under half of the omission traces to an unresolved V gene where checked; the cause of the rest is unknown. This sample lists about 170,000 clones; 75% to 80% were detected once. Roughly 5.8% of the sample is in the top ten clones. Source material: PBMCs. The source of these receptors is a man aged 40-55 years in good health and CMV-seropositive.

The chain joins TRBV5-5 to TRBJ1-1, with D possibly TRBD1 on 5 matching bases. The V and J ends lost 5 bases and 5 bases respectively, with 13 bases between them. The CDR3 runs to 13 residues. Germline loops: CDR1 SGHKS, CDR2 YYEKEE (reference sequence). The CDR3 coding sequence is TGTGCCAGCAGTTACACCAGGGTTACTGAAGCTTTCTTT. Translation gives CASSYTRVTEAFF.

V gene TRBV27 combines with J gene TRBJ2-2; 8 nucleotides match TRBD2. The V gene's germline CDR1 is MNHEY and CDR2 SMNVEV (reference sequence). Trimming at V came to 3 bases and at J to 0 bases, leaving 6 bases not matched to a gene. This CDR3 spans 17 amino acids. DNA of the CDR3: TGTGCCAGCAGTTTGAGTAAGCGGGGGCCGAACACCGGGGAGCTGTTTTTT. Translating it yields CASSLSKRGPNTGELFF.

This chain joins TRBV28 and TRBJ2-2; D not certain. The V gene's germline CDR1 is MDHEN and CDR2 SYDVKM. The CDR3 covers 11 residues. Trimming removed 5 bases at V and 7 bases at J, with 5 bases between. The CDR3 DNA is TGTGCCAGCAGTCTTTACGGGGAGCTGTTTTTT. Translation: CASSLYGELFF.

This sequence joins TRBV5-1 and TRBJ2-7, with D perhaps TRBD1 (6 bases). With 0 bases removed from V and 4 bases from J, the gap between germline ends came to 14 bases. Germline values: CDR1 SGHRS, CDR2 YFSETQ. This CDR3 is 15 amino acids long. CDR3 region: CASSLGGGPAYEQYF. The CDR3 bases are TGCGCCAGCAGCTTGGGTGGGGGCCCAGCATACGAGCAGTACTTC.

This clone showed up just a few times. The V gene is TRBV11-3, the J gene TRBJ2-7, with 7 positions matching TRBD2. CDR3 size: 14 residues. From germline, CDR1 is SGHNT and CDR2 YENEEA. Trimming took 5 bases from V and 4 from J; bases not matched to a gene: 8. The CDR3 DNA sequence: TGTGCCAGCAGCCTGCCGCGTAGCGGGTACGAGCAGTACTTC. Protein product: CASSLPRSGYEQYF.

The chain recombines TRBV2 with TRBJ2-1, with D maybe TRBD1 (5 bases). The CDR3 runs to 15 residues. The ends were cut back, 4 bases at V and 3 bases at J, with 13 bases in the middle. Germline loops: CDR1 SNHLY, CDR2 FYNNEI. CDR3 bases: TGTGCCAGCAGTGTTAAGGACACCTACTACAATGAGCAGTTCTTC. Translation gives CASSVKDTYYNEQFF. Looking up the rest from reference TRBV2 and TRBJ2-1 gives the full variable domain: EPEVTQTPSHQVTQMGQEVILRCVPISNHLYFYWYRQILGQKVEFLVSFYNNEISEKSEIFDDQFSVERPDGSNFTLKIRSTKLEDSAMYFCASSVKDTYYNEQFFGPGTRLTVL.

The rearrangement links TRBV28 to TRBJ1-1, with 7 bases identical to TRBD1. V lost 7 bases and J lost 4; bases outside the gene matches: 18. CDR1 is MDHEN and CDR2 is SYDVKM in the germline V gene. The CDR3 extends over 17 amino acids. The CDR3 is CASTELRGAGGITEAFF. The CDR3 bases are TGTGCCAGCACCGAACTCAGAGGGGCAGGGGGAATCACTGAAGCTTTCTTT.

The chain combines TRBV7-9 with TRBJ2-5; TRBD1 aligns across 10 bases. The DNA end favors TRBJ2-7, so the J call may be wrong. The CDR3 has 16 amino acids. Germline CDR1 is SEHNR and CDR2 is FQNEAQ (reference sequence). The CDR3 reads CASSFDWGQGILEQYF. The CDR3 DNA reads TGTGCCAGCAGCTTTGATTGGGGACAGGGGATCCTCGAGCAGTACTTC.

The chain is built from TRBV7-9 and TRBJ2-3; 8 nucleotides line up with TRBD1. The CDR3 has 16 residues. The germline CDR1 and CDR2 sequences are SEHNR and FQNEAQ (reference sequence). J was trimmed by 3 bases and V by 3 bases; bases with no gene match: 8. For the CDR3, the DNA is TGTGCCAGCAGCTTCTACAGGGGGAGAGGGACAGATACGCAGTATTTT. Translating gives CASSFYRGRGTDTQYF.